Each of the 18 T cell receptor beta chains below was sequenced from the same sample in a study of cytomegalovirus exposure and HLA in healthy donors. The PCR made use of 60 Vbeta and 13 Jbeta primers. Sequenced by immunoSEQ multiplex PCR; TCRdb stores in-frame clones only, minus some. The sample has about 47,000 clones. Material for sequencing was PBMCs. All receptors derive from a male donor in good health and CMV-seronegative.

V gene TRBV2 combines with J gene TRBJ2-5; TRBD1 might be the D (5 bases). Germline values: CDR1 SNHLY, CDR2 FYNNEI. The CDR3 length is 13 residues. Trimming took 5 bases from V and 2 from J, leaving 9 bases between them. This chain's CDR3 is CASSKQEQETQYF. The CDR3 DNA sequence: TGTGCCAGCAGTAAACAGGAGCAAGAGACCCAGTACTTC.

V is TRBV5-1 and J is TRBJ2-5, with 9 positions matching TRBD2. V trimming: 4 bases; J trimming: 5 bases; junction bases outside the gene matches: 9. CDR3 length equals 15 residues. CDR1 is SGHRS and CDR2 is YFSETQ in the germline V gene. The CDR3 reads CASSPGLASRETQYF. The CDR3 DNA reads TGCGCCAGCAGCCCGGGACTAGCTTCTCGGGAGACCCAGTACTTC.

This chain uses TRBV29-1 with TRBJ2-2, with 7 nucleotides matching TRBD1. V trimming: 3 bases; J trimming: 2 bases; junction bases outside the gene matches: 6. This CDR3 has 15 residues. From germline, CDR1 is SQVTM and CDR2 ANQGSEA. CDR3 sequence (DNA): TGCAGCGTTGAGACGGGACAGCTAAACACCGGGGAGCTGTTTTTT. This sequence encodes CSVETGQLNTGELFF.

The chain joins TRBV6-1 to TRBJ2-1; 8 nucleotides line up with TRBD2. Looked up from germline, CDR1 is MNHNS and CDR2 is SASEGT. V was pared by 10 bases and J by 2 bases, with 4 bases of the junction left unmatched. This CDR3 is 13 amino acids long. The CDR3 loop reads CANSGGPYNEQFF. CDR3 nucleotides: TGTGCCAACTCGGGGGGGCCCTACAATGAGCAGTTCTTC.

The chain is built from TRBV13 and TRBJ2-7; TRBD2 is a possible D gene (5 bases). V lost 1 base and J lost 0, with 7 bases in between. The CDR3 consists of 14 residues. Germline V gene data show CDR1 as PRHDT and CDR2 as FYEKMQ (reference sequence). CDR3 in DNA: TGTGCCAGCAGCTTAGATGGGAGCTCCTACGAGCAGTACTTC. Protein: CASSLDGSSYEQYF.

On this clone: Germline and junction disagree at one end, which may indicate a read error. V gene TRBV9 combines with J gene TRBJ2-2, with 7 bases identical to TRBD2. The CDR3 totals 14 residues. Germline CDR1 is SGDLS and CDR2 is YYNGEE. CDR3 in amino acids: CASSVQPRGGGLFF. The CDR3 region has the DNA TGTGCCAGCAGCGTACAGCCGAGGGGCGGGGGGCTGTTTTTT.

The chain uses TRBV20-1 and TRBJ1-2, with 7 bases identical to TRBD1. The V segment lost 4 bases and the J segment 8 bases; nucleotides outside the gene matches: 4. CDR1 is DFQATT, CDR2 SNEGSKA, per germline (reference sequence). CDR3 size: 11 residues. The DNA for the CDR3 is TGCAGTGCTAACAGGGGTGGAGGCTACACCTTC. Protein: CSANRGGGYTF.

The CDR3 DNA sequence: TGCAGCGTTCCCGACAGTCGCGGTGAAGCTTTCTTT. Its translation: CSVPDSRGEAFF. The chain recombines TRBV29-1 with TRBJ1-1; D may be TRBD1 (5 bases). This CDR3 contains 12 residues. The ends were cut back, 5 bases at V and 7 bases at J, with 14 bases in the middle. Germline V gives CDR1 SQVTM, CDR2 ANQGSEA.

The genes are TRBV6-1 and TRBJ1-1, with a tentative D call TRBD1 (6 bases). V shed 3 bases and J shed 2 bases, with 10 bases lying between them. The CDR3 loop spans 14 amino acids. Germline V gives CDR1 MNHNS, CDR2 SASEGT. DNA of the CDR3: TGTGCCAGCAGTGAGGCAGGGGTCAACACTGAAGCTTTCTTT. Amino acid sequence: CASSEAGVNTEAFF.

As to this clone: This sample also contains other DNA sequences that code for the same CDR3. The V and J genes are TRBV27 and TRBJ1-5; D perhaps matches TRBD1 (5 bases). The CDR3 runs 15 residues. The germline gives CDR1 MNHEY, CDR2 SMNVEV (reference sequence). V was clipped by 3 bases and J by 1 base, with 10 bases between them. CDR3 sequence: CASSLGGGSNQPQHF. The CDR3 DNA sequence: TGTGCCAGCAGTTTGGGGGGAGGAAGCAATCAGCCCCAGCATTTT.

On this clone: One end of the junction does not line up with germline, which may come from a read error. The rearrangement uses TRBV7-7 and TRBJ2-7; 7 bases map to TRBD1. Germline loops: CDR1 SSHAT, CDR2 FNYEAQ (reference sequence). The CDR3 totals 14 residues. CDR3 region: CASSFAGGTYEQYF. The CDR3, as DNA: TGTGCTAGCAGCTTCGCAGGGGGAACCTACGAGCAGTACTTC.

The CDR3 coding sequence is TGTGCCAGCAGCCCTAGGACTGCGAACACCGGGGAGCTGTTTTTT. It is translated as CASSPRTANTGELFF. The chain combines TRBV6-5 with TRBJ2-2; tentatively, D is TRBD2 (5 bases). This CDR3 is 15 amino acids long. Deletions cut 6 bases from V and 0 bases from J, with 11 bases between. Germline CDR1 is MNHEY and CDR2 is SVGAGI.

This chain links TRBV6-5 with TRBJ1-2; unclear D gene. In germline, CDR1 is MNHEY, CDR2 SVGAGI. V gave up 6 bases and J gave up 6 bases, with 17 bases separating them. The CDR3 contains 14 residues. The CDR3 loop reads CASRPTWMANGYTF. CDR3 coding DNA: TGTGCCAGCAGACCGACATGGATGGCGAATGGCTACACCTTC.

V usage is TRBV6-5 and J usage is TRBJ2-2; no clear D gene. The germline V and J ends were trimmed by 0 bases and 1 base, with 9 bases remaining between them. CDR3 size: 16 residues. Germline lookup yields CDR1 MNHEY and CDR2 SVGAGI. In DNA, the CDR3 is TGTGCCAGCAGTTACTCGGGCTCCAGGAACACCGGGGAGCTGTTTTTT. This sequence encodes CASSYSGSRNTGELFF.

This chain connects TRBV10-3 to TRBJ1-1; 10 positions agree with TRBD1. Germline CDR1 ENHRY, CDR2 SYGVKD. The CDR3 is 18 residues long. Trimming at V came to 0 bases and at J to 1 base, leaving 8 bases not matched to a gene. The CDR3 is CAISESRWTGGGNTEAFF. DNA for the CDR3: TGTGCCATCAGTGAGTCGCGGTGGACAGGGGGTGGGAACACTGAAGCTTTCTTT.

The genes are TRBV19 and TRBJ1-4, with D tentatively TRBD1 (6 bases). This CDR3 is built from 15 residues. Germline CDR1 LNHDA, CDR2 SQIVND (reference sequence). Trimming stripped 3 bases from V and 4 bases from J, with 12 bases between. This CDR3 is CASSIETGVNEKLFF. CDR3 DNA: TGTGCCAGTAGTATTGAGACAGGTGTTAATGAAAAACTGTTTTTT.

The chain employs TRBV5-4 and TRBJ2-7; 13 bases are shared with TRBD2. The CDR3 totals 16 residues. Trimming at V came to 3 bases and at J to 3 bases, leaving 6 bases not matched to a gene. Germline V lookup: CDR1 SGHNT, CDR2 YYREEE (reference sequence). CDR3 DNA sequence: TGTGCCAGCAGCTATCCGGGACTAGCGGGGAACTACGAGCAGTACTTC. This encodes CASSYPGLAGNYEQYF. The whole variable domain, filled in from reference TRBV5-4 and TRBJ2-7, reads ETGVTQSPTHLIKTRGQQVTLRCSSQSGHNTVSWYQQALGQGPQFIFQYYREEENGRGNFPPRFSGLQFPNYSSELNVNALELDDSALYLCASSYPGLAGNYEQYFGPGTRLTVT.

J is TRBJ2-3 and V is TRBV4-1; D possibly corresponds to TRBD1 (5 bases). Germline loops: CDR1 MGHRA, CDR2 YSYEKL. This CDR3 spans 15 amino acids. Trimming removed 4 bases from V and 0 bases from J, with 11 bases in between. The CDR3 is CASSPPGLSTDTQYF. For the CDR3, the DNA is TGCGCCAGCAGCCCCCCAGGGTTAAGCACAGATACGCAGTATTTT.